This T cell receptor beta chain was observed in a study of graft-versus-host responses after intestinal transplantation. Across the whole study: As for transplant type, recipients had multivisceral, liver-intestinal, or isolated intestinal grafts. All recipients got anti-thymocyte globulin induction, then tacrolimus and steroids for about 3 years. Findings and limits, study-wide: Subjects displaying graft-donor T cell macrochimerism possessed elevated graft-versus-host to host-versus-graft clonal ratios inside allografts.

On this clone itself: Its matching antigen is unknown.

The protocol was immunoSEQ multiplex PCR, while the TCRdb copy is restricted to in-frame clones and leaves out a portion. The sample lists roughly 120,000 clones, 90% to 95% occurring once. CDR3 length: 15 amino acids. Germline loops: CDR1 MNHNS, CDR2 SASEGT. The sequenced sample was unstimulated CD8+ T cells sorted from spleen or lymph node cells, obtained before intestinal transplant. The J gene is TRBJ2-5, the V gene TRBV6-1, with 12 bases that match TRBD2. Judging by the DNA end, TRBJ2-7 fits better; the J call may be wrong. This TCR derives from a human donor who received an intestinal transplant. The CDR3 is CASSLTSGRRNEQYF. The CDR3 DNA follows: TGTGCCAGCAGCCTAACTAGCGGGAGGAGGAACGAGCAGTACTTC.